The next 25 T cell receptor beta chains were all read from a single sample in a study of T cell repertoires in cytomegalovirus infection. TCRdb re-called the reads through MiXCR, storing one row per CDR3 protein. This sample has hundreds of thousands of distinct CDR3 sequences; roughly a sixth occur once, and the top ten carry around 13%. Sequencing was done on a sample of PBMCs. The receptors stem from a human donor in good health (CMV status not recorded). Some clones in this sample may be carry-over from other donors' samples.

This clonotype was seen a single time. The V call is TRBV28, the J call TRBJ1-6; D perhaps matches TRBD1 (5 bases). Germline V lookup: CDR1 MDHEN, CDR2 SYDVKM. The CDR3 totals 18 residues. The germline V and J ends were trimmed by 5 bases and 0 bases, with 17 bases remaining between them. CDR3 nucleotides: TGTGCCAGCAGTAGTCCCTCAGGGATGGGCTCCTATAATTCACCCCTCCACTTT. Amino acid sequence: CASSSPSGMGSYNSPLHF.

Many counts were recorded for this clonotype. J is TRBJ2-3 and V is TRBV6-6; D gene ambiguous. CDR3 size: 14 residues. In germline, CDR1 is MNHNY, CDR2 SVGAGI (reference sequence). The V and J ends lost 0 bases and 2 bases respectively, with 6 bases between them. The CDR3 protein is CASSYSSDTDTQYF. The CDR3 coding sequence is TGTGCCAGCAGTTACTCTTCGGACACAGATACGCAGTATTTT.

The chain uses TRBV20-1 and TRBJ1-5, with 8 bases fitting TRBD1. The CDR3 loop spans 15 amino acids. Germline V gene data show CDR1 as DFQATT and CDR2 as SNEGSKA (reference sequence). Losses at the gene ends were 6 bases for V and 0 bases for J; bases not matched to a gene: 7. CDR3 sequence: CSAGQALYSNQPQHF. The DNA for the CDR3 is TGCAGTGCGGGACAGGCGCTTTATAGCAATCAGCCCCAGCATTTT.

This clonotype has only a few counts. The J gene is TRBJ1-5, the V gene TRBV20-1; D is unresolved. Per the germline V gene, CDR1 is DFQATT and CDR2 is SNEGSKA (reference sequence). The CDR3 is made up of 16 amino acids. V lost 0 bases, J lost 6 bases, and 18 bases lay in between. The CDR3 nucleotides read TGCAGTGCTAGAGATAGGCATTTGGGCTTTGGTCAGCCCCAGCATTTT. Amino acids: CSARDRHLGFGQPQHF.

This clonotype has ten or more counts. The chain links TRBV28 to TRBJ1-5; D may be TRBD1 (5 bases). This CDR3 region has 15 residues. CDR1 and CDR2 from the germline V gene are MDHEN and SYDVKM. V lost 6 bases and J 6 bases, leaving 18 bases between the germline ends. The CDR3 DNA is TGTGCCAGCAGGCTCCGGATTGCGGGGACTCAGCCCCAGCATTTT. Residues: CASRLRIAGTQPQHF.

This chain joins TRBV19 and TRBJ2-7; possible D gene TRBD1, 5 bases. V lost 10 bases to trimming and J lost 7 bases, with 23 bases between them. CDR1 LNHDA and CDR2 SQIVND come from the germline V gene (reference sequence). The CDR3 contains 14 residues. The CDR3: CATSPGGALREQYF. CDR3 coding DNA: TGTGCCACCTCCCCGGGTGGGGCCCTCCGGGAGCAGTACTTC. The full variable domain, in which reference TRBV19 and TRBJ2-7 provide the parts outside the CDR3, is DGGITQSPKYLFRKEGQNVTLSCEQNLNHDAMYWYRQDPGQGLRLIYYSQIVNDFQKGDIAEGYSVSREKKESFPLTVTSAQKNPTAFYLCATSPGGALREQYFGPGTRLTVT.

This chain uses TRBV3-1 with TRBJ1-3; D is undetermined. Germline V lookup: CDR1 LGHDT, CDR2 YNNKEL (reference sequence). The CDR3 has 17 amino acids. V lost 0 bases to trimming and J lost 8 bases, with 20 bases between them. CDR3 in amino acids: CASSQESVRRRSDTIYF. CDR3 nucleotide sequence: TGTGCCAGCAGCCAAGAAAGCGTGCGACGACGGAGCGACACCATATATTTT. The full variable domain, rest sourced from reference TRBV3-1 and TRBJ1-3, is DTAVSQTPKYLVTQMGNDKSIKCEQNLGHDTMYWYKQDSKKFLKIMFSYNNKELIINETVPNRFSPKSPDKAHLNLHINSLELGDSAVYFCASSQESVRRRSDTIYFGEGSWLTVV.

This chain uses TRBV29-1 with TRBJ1-1, with D perhaps matching TRBD1 (6 bases). From germline, CDR1 is SQVTM and CDR2 ANQGSEA. This CDR3 is 13 amino acids long. Trimming left V 7 bases short and J 1 base short, with 13 bases between. The CDR3 DNA follows: TGCAGCGCTGCAGACAGGCAGAACACTGAAGCTTTCTTT. Translation: CSAADRQNTEAFF. Combining the CDR3 with reference TRBV29-1 and TRBJ1-1 gives the whole variable domain SAVISQKPSRDICQRGTSLTIQCQVDSQVTMMFWYRQQPGQSLTLIATANQGSEATYESGFVIDKFPISRPNLTFSTLTVSNMSPEDSSIYLCSAADRQNTEAFFGQGTRLTVV.

This clonotype was detected many times. The CDR3 loop reads CASSWAYNSPLHF. In DNA, the CDR3 is TGTGCCAGCAGCTGGGCGTATAATTCACCCCTCCACTTT. The gene calls are TRBV7-2 and TRBJ1-6; D is ambiguous. Per the germline V gene, CDR1 is SGHTA and CDR2 is FQGNSA. There are 13 residues in the CDR3. The V gene lost 4 bases and the J gene lost 4 bases, with 5 bases spanning the gap.

The chain uses TRBV20-1 and TRBJ1-2; TRBD1 is a possible D gene (5 bases). V dropped 0 bases and J dropped 9 bases, with 11 bases sitting between them. The length of the CDR3 is 12 residues. CDR1 is DFQATT and CDR2 is SNEGSKA in the germline V gene (reference sequence). This chain's CDR3 is CSAREGVRRYTF. CDR3 coding DNA: TGCAGTGCTAGAGAAGGGGTGAGGCGCTACACCTTC.

The CDR3 loop reads CSVVFPAGVTDTQYF. The CDR3 DNA reads as TGCAGCGTTGTATTCCCAGCGGGGGTCACAGATACGCAGTATTTT. The genes are TRBV29-1 and TRBJ2-3, with 8 bases fitting TRBD2. This CDR3 spans 15 amino acids. The ends lost 4 bases at V and 2 bases at J; junction bases unmatched: 8. The germline gives CDR1 SQVTM, CDR2 ANQGSEA.

This clonotype was observed many times. The chain couples TRBV4-3 to TRBJ1-1, with 11 bases aligning to TRBD1. Germline-derived CDR1 and CDR2 are LGHNA and YSLEER. This CDR3 has 15 residues. The ends lost 4 bases at V and 3 bases at J; junction bases unmatched: 4. For the CDR3, the DNA is TGCGCCAGCAGCCTCCGGGACAGGGGGGACACTGAAGCTTTCTTT. Its protein is CASSLRDRGDTEAFF.

This clonotype was detected a few times. The chain combines TRBV20-1 with TRBJ1-1; TRBD1 is a possible D gene (5 bases). The V gene's germline CDR1 is DFQATT and CDR2 SNEGSKA (reference sequence). The CDR3 is 12 residues long. The V end lost 6 bases, the J end lost 1 base, and 9 bases lay between the germline ends. CDR3 amino acids: CSAEGTNTEAFF. CDR3 nucleotides: TGCAGTGCGGAGGGGACGAACACTGAAGCTTTCTTT.

The rearrangement links TRBV7-6 to TRBJ2-1; 15 nucleotides agree with TRBD2. CDR3 length equals 15 residues. Trimming cost V 3 bases and J 11 bases; bases outside gene matches: 5. Germline CDR1 reads SGHVS; CDR2 reads FNYEAQ. DNA for the CDR3: TGTGCCAGCAGCTTGGGGACTAGCGGGGGGTTTAAGCAGTTCTTC. It codes for CASSLGTSGGFKQFF.

J is TRBJ2-3 and V is TRBV20-1, with 7 positions matching TRBD1. The CDR3 runs 13 residues. The germline V gene has CDR1 DFQATT and CDR2 SNEGSKA (reference sequence). V gave up 5 bases and J gave up 4 bases; unmatched junction bases: 6. The CDR3: CSAPDRRPDTQYF. The CDR3 DNA reads TGCAGTGCTCCGGACAGGAGGCCAGATACGCAGTATTTT.

This clonotype was recorded at least ten times. The V gene is TRBV7-9, the J gene TRBJ2-3; possibly TRBD2 for D (5 bases). The CDR3 has 17 residues. Deletions cut 2 bases from V and 2 bases from J, with 17 bases between. Per germline, CDR1 SEHNR and CDR2 FQNEAQ (reference sequence). The CDR3 bases are TGTGCCAGCAGCTTAATAGAAAGCGGCGGTTTCACAGATACGCAGTATTTT. Residues: CASSLIESGGFTDTQYF.

The J gene is TRBJ2-2, the V gene TRBV12-3 or TRBV12-4; maybe TRBD1 (5 bases). V lost 5 bases and J lost 2, with 9 bases in between. CDR3 length: 14 residues. CDR3 in amino acids: CASSQGSNTGELFF. In DNA form, the CDR3 reads TGTGCCAGCAGTCAGGGCTCTAACACCGGGGAGCTGTTTTTT.

Many counts were recorded for this clonotype. This sequence joins TRBV7-2 and TRBJ1-1; possible D gene TRBD1, 5 bases. Germline V gene data show CDR1 as SGHTA and CDR2 as FQGNSA. The length of the CDR3 is 16 residues. Trimming pared 3 bases from V and 3 bases from J, leaving 17 bases between. For the CDR3, the DNA is TGTGCCAGCAGCTTTCAGAACTGGGGGGGGGACACTGAAGCTTTCTTT. Residues: CASSFQNWGGDTEAFF.

In this sample, this clonotype turned up many times. The chain links TRBV5-5 to TRBJ2-1; TRBD1 is a possible D gene (7 bases). CDR1 and CDR2 (germline): SGHKS, YYEKEE (reference sequence). Trimming took off 4 bases at V and 2 bases at J, with 28 bases between the two ends. The CDR3 runs 20 residues. The DNA of the CDR3 is TGTGCCAGCAGCCTTCTCGGAATAACAGGGGAGGCGGCAACCTACAATGAGCAGTTCTTC. It yields the protein CASSLLGITGEAATYNEQFF.

The V and J genes are TRBV3-1 and TRBJ2-3; 8 bases match TRBD1. Germline CDR1 reads LGHDT; CDR2 reads YNNKEL (reference sequence). The CDR3 loop spans 15 amino acids. V was pared by 3 bases and J by 6 bases, with 8 bases of the junction left unmatched. This CDR3 reads CASSHFLDREDTQYF. CDR3 nucleotide sequence: TGTGCCAGCAGCCACTTCCTGGACAGGGAGGATACGCAGTATTTT.

This rearrangement joins TRBV20-1 to TRBJ2-4; 11 bases are a match to TRBD1. Per germline, CDR1 DFQATT and CDR2 SNEGSKA (reference sequence). After removal of 2 bases from V and 8 bases from J, the junction contained 2 bases not matched to a gene. The CDR3 is made up of 13 amino acids. The CDR3 here is CSARWDRGDIQYF. The CDR3 nucleotides read TGCAGTGCTAGATGGGACAGGGGGGACATTCAGTACTTC.

This clonotype was detected many times. This chain joins TRBV7-2 and TRBJ1-3, with D uncertain. The germline V gene encodes CDR1 SGHTA and CDR2 FQGNSA. The length of the CDR3 is 16 residues. Trimming removed 1 base from V and 1 base from J, with 11 bases in between. DNA of the CDR3: TGTGCCAGCAGCTTAGTTGGGGTGGGGTCTGGAAACACCATATATTTT. Translation gives CASSLVGVGSGNTIYF.

The chain has TRBV20-1 and TRBJ2-5; D possibly corresponds to TRBD1 (6 bases). V gave up 8 bases and J gave up 9 bases, with 16 bases separating them. This CDR3 has 11 residues. Germline-derived CDR1 and CDR2 are DFQATT and SNEGSKA (reference sequence). The CDR3 sequence is CSSPGVGSQYF. The CDR3 DNA is TGCAGTAGCCCAGGGGTAGGGTCCCAGTACTTC.

This clonotype was recorded a few times. V and J are TRBV12-3 or TRBV12-4 and TRBJ1-2, with no clear D. This CDR3 has 14 amino acids. V gave up 3 bases and J gave up 4 bases, with 12 bases separating them. The CDR3 nucleotides are TGTGCCAGCAGTTTCGATCTAAAGGCCTATGGCTACACCTTC. The encoded protein is CASSFDLKAYGYTF.

The sample holds many counts of this clonotype. The rearrangement uses TRBV7-2 and TRBJ1-4; a weak D match, TRBD1 (6 bases). Germline V CDR1 and CDR2: SGHTA, FQGNSA. V was clipped by 1 base and J by 7 bases, with 10 bases between them. The CDR3 totals 14 residues. The CDR3 sequence: CASSLDREGEKLFF. For the CDR3, the DNA is TGTGCCAGCAGCTTAGACAGGGAAGGTGAAAAACTGTTTTTT.